Listed below are T cell receptor beta chains from one sample, sequenced in a study of HIV-infected patients and healthy controls. TCRdb passed the 5' RACE reads through MiXCR, listing each CDR3 protein once. The table lists 70,000 or so distinct CDR3 sequences, 16% of them singletons. The sample was CD4+ T cells from blood. Receptors originate from a human donor in good health. CDR3s include the opening cysteine and the closing phenylalanine or tryptophan. D genes are given only for firm matches. Clone size is shown for a subset of rows, as once, few, many or a class of expanded clone.

j_call: TRBJ2-1
v_call: TRBV6-2/TRBV6-3
d_call: TRBD2
clone_size: many
cdr3_aa: CASRLSGSRVEQFF
cdr3_nt: TGTGCCAGCAGATTAAGCGGGAGCAGGGTTGAGCAGTTCTTC

j_call: TRBJ1-3
v_call: TRBV7-9
d_call: -
clone_size: few
cdr3_aa: CASSLALIMGSSGNTIYF
cdr3_nt: TGTGCCAGCAGCTTAGCGCTAATAATGGGGAGCTCTGGAAACACCATATATTTT

j_call: TRBJ2-7
v_call: TRBV12-3/TRBV12-4
d_call: -
clone_size: -
cdr3_aa: CASSFGGRRSEQYF
cdr3_nt: TGTGCCAGCAGTTTTGGGGGTAGACGTAGCGAGCAGTACTTC

j_call: TRBJ2-2
v_call: TRBV12-3/TRBV12-4
d_call: -
clone_size: -
cdr3_aa: CASSLRPLNTGELFF
cdr3_nt: TGTGCCAGCAGTTTGAGACCTTTGAACACCGGGGAGCTGTTTTTT

j_call: TRBJ2-7
v_call: TRBV14
d_call: -
clone_size: few
cdr3_aa: CASSQVFVHEQYF
cdr3_nt: TGTGCCAGCAGCCAAGTGTTCGTCCACGAGCAGTACTTC

j_call: TRBJ1-2
v_call: TRBV6-5
d_call: TRBD1
clone_size: many
cdr3_aa: CASSWDRAEGYTF
cdr3_nt: TGTGCCAGCAGCTGGGACAGGGCTGAGGGCTACACCTTC

j_call: TRBJ2-3
v_call: TRBV28
d_call: -
clone_size: many
cdr3_aa: CASSSPGLGTDTQYF
cdr3_nt: TGTGCCAGCAGTTCTCCGGGTCTAGGCACAGATACGCAGTATTTT

j_call: TRBJ2-7
v_call: TRBV18
d_call: TRBD1
clone_size: many
cdr3_aa: CASSPPGQGAYEQYF
cdr3_nt: TGTGCCAGCTCACCACCAGGACAGGGAGCCTACGAGCAGTACTTC

j_call: TRBJ1-2
v_call: TRBV12-3/TRBV12-4
d_call: TRBD1
clone_size: once
cdr3_aa: CASTPGTGRGYTF
cdr3_nt: TGTGCCAGCACCCCCGGGACAGGGAGAGGCTACACCTTC

j_call: TRBJ2-5
v_call: TRBV9
d_call: TRBD1
clone_size: many
cdr3_aa: CASSVRTGGETQYF
cdr3_nt: TGTGCCAGCAGCGTACGGACAGGGGGAGAGACCCAGTACTTC

j_call: TRBJ1-1
v_call: TRBV29-1
d_call: TRBD1
clone_size: few
cdr3_aa: CSVERDRLNTEAFF
cdr3_nt: TGCAGCGTTGAGAGGGACAGGTTGAACACTGAAGCTTTCTTT

j_call: TRBJ2-3
v_call: TRBV19
d_call: -
clone_size: -
cdr3_aa: CASSPIGGAPRLTDTQYF
cdr3_nt: TGTGCCAGTAGCCCCATTGGGGGGGCTCCAAGACTCACAGATACGCAGTATTTT

j_call: TRBJ2-3
v_call: TRBV30
d_call: -
clone_size: -
cdr3_aa: CAWSLIKGSTDTQYF
cdr3_nt: TGTGCCTGGAGTCTCATTAAAGGGAGCACAGATACGCAGTATTTT

j_call: TRBJ2-3
v_call: TRBV7-2
d_call: -
clone_size: -
cdr3_aa: CASSLVGRTDTQYF
cdr3_nt: TGTGCCAGCAGCTTAGTAGGTCGCACAGATACGCAGTATTTT

j_call: TRBJ2-5
v_call: TRBV20-1
d_call: TRBD2
clone_size: few
cdr3_aa: CSASGLAGETQYF
cdr3_nt: TGCAGTGCTTCCGGACTAGCGGGAGAGACCCAGTACTTC

j_call: TRBJ2-2
v_call: TRBV7-2
d_call: TRBD2
clone_size: few
cdr3_aa: CASSSSGLAGGTGELFF
cdr3_nt: TGTGCCAGCAGCTCCTCTGGGCTAGCGGGGGGAACCGGGGAGCTGTTTTTT

j_call: TRBJ2-2
v_call: TRBV5-4
d_call: -
clone_size: -
cdr3_aa: CASSTRQKNYANTGELFF
cdr3_nt: TGTGCCAGCAGCACTAGACAGAAGAATTACGCGAACACCGGGGAGCTGTTTTTT

j_call: TRBJ2-2
v_call: TRBV5-4
d_call: TRBD2
clone_size: -
cdr3_aa: CASALTSTANTGELFF
cdr3_nt: TGTGCCAGCGCATTGACTAGCACCGCGAACACCGGGGAGCTGTTTTTT

j_call: TRBJ1-2
v_call: TRBV6-1
d_call: -
clone_size: -
cdr3_aa: CASSESGGPNYGYTF
cdr3_nt: TGTGCCAGCAGTGAAAGCGGGGGCCCCAACTATGGCTACACCTTC

j_call: TRBJ2-1
v_call: TRBV12-3/TRBV12-4
d_call: -
clone_size: many
cdr3_aa: CASSFLRNEQFF
cdr3_nt: TGTGCCAGCAGTTTTTTAAGAAATGAGCAGTTCTTC

j_call: TRBJ1-5
v_call: TRBV20-1
d_call: -
clone_size: many
cdr3_aa: CSARDSGRNQPQHF
cdr3_nt: TGCAGTGCTAGAGATTCGGGACGGAATCAGCCCCAGCATTTT

j_call: TRBJ1-2
v_call: TRBV3-1
d_call: -
clone_size: -
cdr3_aa: CASSQRELANYGYTF
cdr3_nt: TGTGCCAGCAGCCAGAGGGAATTAGCTAACTATGGCTACACCTTC